This T cell receptor (beta chain) was recovered during a study of PD-L1 blockade in urothelial cancer (dated by TCRdb to about 2017). With respect to the entire study: All patients started therapy in about 2014 and received atezolizumab 1,200 mg intravenously every 3 weeks. In the same patients, whole exome sequencing and RNA sequencing of pretreatment tumors were performed in addition to TCR sequencing. The study, an exploratory multi-omic analysis, examined somatic, immune and clinical correlates of response to PD-L1 blockade with atezolizumab in urothelial cancer. Pretreatment blood TCR-seq was available for about 27 patients, at least one posttreatment blood collection was obtained for 25 or so patients, and tumor TCR-seq was available for 25 or so patients. An ECOG performance status of 0 or 1 was recorded for the patients, and 0 to 3 prior chemotherapy regimens had been received by the patients. About 85% of the 29 patients were males with bladder-origin urothelial cancer, and 18 of 29 reported a prior smoking history. Durable clinical benefit meant progression-free survival longer than 6 months, and TCR features were also tested against progression-free and overall survival. Blood samples yielded a median of around 130,000 T cells and approximately 83,000 unique TCRs, with median clonality around 0.083. Pretreatment tumor samples and matched peripheral blood, collected serially before and after atezolizumab treatment, underwent TCR sequencing. Blood samples were analyzed at 3 weeks after treatment start (second dose) and at 6 weeks after treatment start. About 10 patients reached durable clinical benefit, while about 19 patients did not. The research as a whole found: Greater expansion of tumor-associated TCR clones in peripheral blood 3 weeks after the start of treatment was observed in patients with durable benefit (n of about 20, p = 0.022). Because the sample size was small (n ≈ 27) and many of the analyses were exploratory, the results are meant to be hypothesis-generating. A pretreatment peripheral blood TCR clonality below the median was linked to improved progression-free and overall survival.

For CDR1 and CDR2, the germline V gene (reference sequence) lists SGHNT and YYREEE. The CDR3 runs 14 amino acids, cysteine and phenylalanine included. Only the CDR3 part of the read is kept: 42 bases, read in frame from the first base. V and J are trimmed by 4 bases and 1 base, and the gene matches miss 3 bases of the junction. The sample holds one count of this clone. What antigen it recognizes has not been identified. No much larger clonotype is one base removed from it; base qualities were not supplied. Each PCR received spiked-in synthetic TCR analog templates so that absolute template abundance could be estimated from read counts. TCRbeta CDR3 regions were amplified from genomic DNA with bias-controlled V and J gene primers using the immunoSEQ assay. Sequencing of rearranged TCRbeta segments was done at approximately 20X coverage. Under the source paper's analysis protocol: Sequencing errors were corrected by clustering and CDR3s were annotated against IMGT to assign V, D and J genes. Out-of-frame and stop-codon sequences were excluded, and only productive TCRbeta rearrangements were used in downstream analyses. To compute clonality, Shannon entropy was normalized by the log of the number of unique productive sequences and then subtracted from one. Clones differing between time points or between blood and tumor were identified by Fisher's exact test with Benjamini-Hochberg correction at adjusted p below 0.01. This immuneACCESS table, as held by TCRdb, lists in-frame sequences with V and J called but not all clones. Of the missing ones, under half trace to an unresolved V gene in checked studies; the others have no known cause. The V and J calls and clone size were taken over from that table, and D and trimming were inferred from the DNA. The sample table records about 43,000 clones; 80% to 90% of these occur just once. Together, the top ten hold over 12% of the sample.

The time point label, as the study defines it: peripheral blood 6 weeks after treatment start. A cohort of 25 to 30 patients with locally advanced or metastatic urothelial carcinoma, treated at Memorial Sloan Kettering on a trial protocol, was included. Peripheral blood mononuclear cells were collected from each patient pretreatment and during treatment, giving between 1 and 8 total time points per patient. The Qiagen DNeasy Blood extraction kit was used to purify genomic DNA from total PBMCs and tumor samples. PBMCs were collected pretreatment and during treatment and were isolated and stored as previously described.

The sequences come from PBMCs, collected around atezolizumab (anti-PD-L1) treatment. The chain is assembled from TRBV5-4 and TRBJ2-5, with TRBD1 identical over 8 junction bases. The clonotype was recovered from a man in his 60s with urothelial cancer. The CDR3 sequence is CASSKDRAQETQYF. The nucleotides are TGTGCCAGCAGCAAGGACAGGGCCCAAGAGACCCAGTACTTC. The full variable domain, with segments outside the CDR3 supplied by the reference TRBV5-4 and TRBJ2-5 proteins, appears as ETGVTQSPTHLIKTRGQQVTLRCSSQSGHNTVSWYQQALGQGPQFIFQYYREEENGRGNFPPRFSGLQFPNYSSELNVNALELDDSALYLCASSKDRAQETQYFGPGTRLLVL.